This T cell receptor (beta chain) is drawn from a study of blood T cell repertoires in COVID-19. In the original analysis: How many nucleated cells were present was estimated from reference gene primer amplification. The method was immunoSEQ multiplex PCR; TCRdb's version includes in-frame clones alone and lacks a portion of them. For V, J and clone size, that table is used; D and trimming come from the DNA. The sample includes more than 95,000 clones, around 63% of them seen just once. This CDR3 region has 14 residues. The trim removed 5 bases at V and 4 bases at J, leaving 6 bases unmatched. In germline, CDR1 is SGHTA, CDR2 FQGNSA.

The chain joins TRBV7-2 to TRBJ2-3; TRBD2 matches 7 bases. The sequence was collected from a woman in her sixties or seventies with acute or convalescent COVID-19. Material for sequencing was peripheral blood. Here the CDR3 DNA reads TGTGCCAGCAGCCAGACTAGCTTGGCAGATACGCAGTATTTT. This encodes CASSQTSLADTQYF.